The 30 T cell receptor beta chains below were found in one sample sequenced in a study of cytomegalovirus exposure and HLA in healthy donors. Vbeta (60) and Jbeta (13) primers were used in the PCR. Clones were sequenced by immunoSEQ multiplex PCR, and TCRdb holds only the in-frame ones, with some missing. The sample comprises 160,000 or so clones, around 81% of which are singletons, and 1% rests with the top ten. Sequenced input: PBMCs. Every receptor here comes from a woman aged 35 to 49 in good health and CMV-seronegative.

The chain recombines TRBV30 with TRBJ2-1; 10 bases line up with TRBD1. The V gene end was trimmed by 5 bases and the J gene end by 5 bases; junction bases not matched to a gene: 6. Germline lookup yields CDR1 GTSNPN and CDR2 SVGIG (reference sequence). This CDR3 comprises 14 residues. CDR3 loop: CAWGYGQGDNEQFF. The CDR3 DNA follows: TGTGCCTGGGGGTACGGACAGGGGGACAATGAGCAGTTCTTC. Full variable domain (remainder filled in from reference TRBV30 and TRBJ2-1): SQTIHQWPATLVQPVGSPLSLECTVEGTSNPNLYWYRQAAGRGLQLLFYSVGIGQISSEVPQNLSASRPQDRQFILSSKKLLLSDSGFYLCAWGYGQGDNEQFFGPGTRLTVL.

The V call is TRBV18, the J call TRBJ2-1; D is perhaps TRBD2 (6 bases). Germline CDR1 is KGHSH and CDR2 is LQKENI. The length of the CDR3 is 14 residues. Trimming pared 5 bases from V and 6 bases from J, leaving 14 bases between. In DNA, the CDR3 is TGTGCCAGCTCAGGAGGAGGGGTTTTCAATGAGCAGTTCTTC. Residues: CASSGGGVFNEQFF.

The V and J genes are TRBV7-9 and TRBJ2-3, with a weak D call TRBD2 (5 bases). Per germline, CDR1 SEHNR and CDR2 FQNEAQ (reference sequence). Trimming took 6 bases from V and 1 from J, leaving 11 bases between them. CDR3 length: 14 residues. The DNA of the CDR3 is TGTGCCAGCAGTTCCTCCGGGGGCACAGATACGCAGTATTTT. Protein product: CASSSSGGTDTQYF.

This clone was found a few times. The gene calls are TRBV6-1 and TRBJ2-7, with 11 bases fitting TRBD1. CDR1 is MNHNS and CDR2 is SASEGT in the germline V gene. CDR3 length equals 14 residues. V lost 6 bases, J lost 3 bases, and 4 bases stayed unmatched. The CDR3 is CASRGTGGLYEQYF. The CDR3 coding sequence is TGTGCCAGCAGAGGGACAGGGGGGCTCTACGAGCAGTACTTC.

This chain joins TRBV6-5 and TRBJ2-5; TRBD1 matches at 8 bases. Germline CDR1 reads MNHEY; CDR2 reads SVGAGI. The CDR3 has 11 residues. V lost 10 bases and J lost 5; bases outside the gene matches: 3. CDR3 amino acids: CATNRGETQYF. In DNA, the CDR3 is TGTGCCACCAACAGGGGGGAGACCCAGTACTTC.

V gene TRBV4-1 combines with J gene TRBJ1-3; 8 bases line up with TRBD1. V dropped 7 bases and J dropped 9; count of bases not matched to a gene: 11. The length of the CDR3 is 14 residues. The germline gives CDR1 MGHRA, CDR2 YSYEKL. This CDR3 is CASTPDRVRGTIYF. The CDR3 DNA follows: TGCGCCAGCACCCCGGACAGGGTTAGGGGCACCATATATTTT.

The V call is TRBV6-6, the J call TRBJ1-5; D ambiguous. CDR1 is MNHNY and CDR2 is SVGAGI in the germline V gene (reference sequence). The CDR3 totals 13 residues. Trimming pared 5 bases from V and 5 bases from J, leaving 10 bases between. The CDR3 DNA sequence: TGTGCCAGCAGTCCCCGACGGGATCAGCCCCAGCATTTT. Translating it yields CASSPRRDQPQHF.

This rearrangement joins TRBV25-1 to TRBJ1-2; tentatively, D is TRBD1 (6 bases). This CDR3 has 15 residues. CDR1 is MGHDK, CDR2 SYGVNS, per germline. The ends were cut back, 4 bases at V and 0 bases at J, with 12 bases in the middle. The CDR3 bases are TGTGCCAGCAGTGTTCAGGGGACGGCTAACTATGGCTACACCTTC. This codes for CASSVQGTANYGYTF.

The J gene is TRBJ2-3, the V gene TRBV7-8; 11 bases map to TRBD1. The CDR3 is 15 amino acids. Germline CDR1 is SGHVS and CDR2 is FQNEAQ. Trimming at V came to 5 bases and at J to 6 bases, leaving 7 bases not matched to a gene. The CDR3 DNA follows: TGTGCCAGCAGCCCACGGACAGGGGGCGACGATACGCAGTATTTT. This translates into CASSPRTGGDDTQYF.

CDR3 DNA sequence: TGTGCCAGCAGCCTCGCGGGAGTAGAGGGGGGCCGGCAGTACTTC. This translates into CASSLAGVEGGRQYF. The chain joins TRBV7-8 to TRBJ2-7, with a tentative D call TRBD2 (7 bases). Per germline, CDR1 SGHVS and CDR2 FQNEAQ. Trimming pared 5 bases from V and 9 bases from J, leaving 23 bases between. This CDR3 spans 15 amino acids.

The chain links TRBV7-3 to TRBJ1-1, with 8 bases fitting TRBD1. V was pared by 1 base and J by 4 bases, with 8 bases of the junction left unmatched. The CDR3 length is 16 residues. CDR1 and CDR2 from the germline V gene are SGHTA and FQGTGA. Written as DNA, the CDR3 is TGTGCCAGCAGCTTAAAGGGGACAGGCTTGCTCACTGAAGCTTTCTTT. Translation: CASSLKGTGLLTEAFF.

The J gene is TRBJ1-4, the V gene TRBV11-2, with a weak D call TRBD1 (5 bases). Per germline, CDR1 SGHAT and CDR2 FQNNGV. The CDR3 spans 14 residues. Deletions cut 7 bases from V and 7 bases from J, with 16 bases between. The CDR3 spells CASTPAPGVEKLFF. The DNA for the CDR3 is TGTGCCAGCACCCCCGCCCCGGGGGTTGAAAAACTGTTTTTT.

V usage is TRBV7-9 and J usage is TRBJ1-1, with D possibly matching TRBD1 (6 bases). The CDR3 extends over 14 amino acids. Germline values: CDR1 SEHNR, CDR2 FQNEAQ (reference sequence). V lost 0 bases and J lost 1, with 6 bases in between. CDR3: CASSLARGNTEAFF. The CDR3, as DNA: TGTGCCAGCAGCTTAGCCAGGGGGAACACTGAAGCTTTCTTT.

The rearrangement uses TRBV7-3 and TRBJ1-4; unclear D gene. Trimming stripped 2 bases from V and 8 bases from J, with 18 bases between. Germline V CDR1 and CDR2: SGHTA, FQGTGA. The CDR3 has 16 residues. Here the CDR3 DNA reads TGTGCCAGCAGCTTATCCCAGTTGAGGGAGCGGGAAAAACTGTTTTTT. Amino acids: CASSLSQLREREKLFF. Full variable domain (remainder filled in from reference TRBV7-3 and TRBJ1-4): GAGVSQTPSNKVTEKGKYVELRCDPISGHTALYWYRQSLGQGPEFLIYFQGTGAADDSGLPNDRFFAVRPEGSVSTLKIQRTERGDSAVYLCASSLSQLREREKLFFGSGTQLSVL.

This clone showed up just a few times. The rearrangement joins TRBV5-1 to TRBJ1-1, with 7 bases that match TRBD1. Per germline, CDR1 SGHRS and CDR2 YFSETQ. The CDR3 sequence is 17 residues long. The V and J ends lost 3 bases and 0 bases, in that order; junction bases with no gene match: 11. This CDR3 reads CASSWSITGQMNTEAFF. The CDR3 DNA sequence: TGCGCCAGCAGCTGGTCTATCACGGGACAGATGAACACTGAAGCTTTCTTT.

This chain uses TRBV11-2 with TRBJ2-7, with TRBD1 matching over 9 bases. V shed 4 bases, J shed 5 bases, and the junction held 9 bases outside the gene matches. This CDR3 has 15 residues. Germline V gene sequence: CDR1 SGHAT, CDR2 FQNNGV. The CDR3 DNA reads TGTGCCAGCAGCTCACTCCGGGACAGGGCGCACGAGCAGTACTTC. Translation gives CASSSLRDRAHEQYF.

The rearrangement links TRBV11-2 to TRBJ2-2, with 14 bases aligning to TRBD2. This CDR3 region has 16 residues. The germline V gene encodes CDR1 SGHAT and CDR2 FQNNGV. V shed 5 bases, J shed 9 bases, and the junction held 8 bases outside the gene matches. This chain's CDR3 is CASSPGTSGRRWELFF. CDR3 bases: TGTGCCAGCAGCCCAGGGACTAGCGGGAGAAGGTGGGAGCTGTTTTTT.

This clone has only a few counts. This chain links TRBV27 with TRBJ2-7, with TRBD1 matching 12 bases. The CDR3 runs to 16 residues. V trimming: 1 base; J trimming: 4 bases; junction bases outside the gene matches: 5. Per the germline V gene, CDR1 is MNHEY and CDR2 is SMNVEV (reference sequence). The CDR3 sequence is CASSLWGTGGGYEQYF. The CDR3 DNA reads as TGTGCCAGCAGTTTATGGGGGACAGGGGGCGGGTACGAGCAGTACTTC.

The V and J genes are TRBV27 and TRBJ1-1; D is undetermined. The CDR3 covers 14 residues. The germline gives CDR1 MNHEY, CDR2 SMNVEV (reference sequence). V lost 3 bases to trimming and J lost 1 base, with 9 bases between them. CDR3 nucleotide sequence: TGTGCCAGCAGTTTCGGTCAAAAGAACACTGAAGCTTTCTTT. Translation gives CASSFGQKNTEAFF.

This chain uses TRBV6-1 with TRBJ2-2; possible D gene TRBD2, 5 bases. CDR3 length equals 12 residues. The germline gives CDR1 MNHNS, CDR2 SASEGT. With 5 bases removed from V and 4 bases from J, the gap between germline ends came to 5 bases. In DNA form, the CDR3 reads TGTGCCAGCAGTCGGGGCACCGGGGAGCTGTTTTTT. Amino acids: CASSRGTGELFF.

The chain recombines TRBV28 with TRBJ2-5, with 12 bases matching TRBD2. CDR1 and CDR2 (germline): MDHEN, SYDVKM. This CDR3 comprises 16 residues. J lost 5 bases, V lost 8 bases, and 12 bases had no gene match. The chain's CDR3 is CASGSSGREISETQYF. The CDR3 region has the DNA TGTGCCAGCGGATCTAGCGGGAGGGAGATTTCGGAGACCCAGTACTTC. The variable domain in full, with the rest retrieved from reference TRBV28 and TRBJ2-5, is DVKVTQSSRYLVKRTGEKVFLECVQDMDHENMFWYRQDPGLGLRLIYFSYDVKMKEKGDIPEGYSVSREKKERFSLILESASTNQTSMYLCASGSSGREISETQYFGPGTRLLVL.

This sequence joins TRBV5-1 and TRBJ2-7; TRBD1 matches 9 bases. CDR1 and CDR2 (germline): SGHRS, YFSETQ. The CDR3 totals 16 residues. Losses at the gene ends were 5 bases for V and 0 bases for J; bases not matched to a gene: 9. CDR3 in amino acids: CASSKTPGQGSYEQYF. In DNA form, the CDR3 reads TGCGCCAGCAGTAAAACACCGGGACAGGGCTCCTACGAGCAGTACTTC.

Details on this clone: At one end the junction does not follow the germline gene, possibly because of a read error. The chain is built from TRBV28 and TRBJ2-7, with TRBD2 matching 12 bases. CDR1 and CDR2 from the germline V gene are MDHEN and SYDVKM. CDR3 length: 15 amino acids. CDR3 loop: CASSLPTSGRNGRQF. For the CDR3, the DNA is TGTGCCAGCAGTCTTCCGACTAGCGGGAGAAACGGGCGCCAATTC.

The V call is TRBV11-3, the J call TRBJ2-5, with 12 bases lining up with TRBD2. Germline CDR1 SGHNT, CDR2 YENEEA. Germline trimming cut 0 bases from V and 3 bases from J; bases unmatched to any gene: 5. This CDR3 comprises 17 residues. The chain's CDR3 is CASSLDSLAGGEETQYF. DNA of the CDR3: TGTGCCAGCAGCTTAGATAGCCTAGCGGGAGGGGAAGAGACCCAGTACTTC. The full variable domain, completed using reference TRBV11-3 and TRBJ2-5, is EAGVVQSPRYKIIEKKQPVAFWCNPISGHNTLYWYLQNLGQGPELLIRYENEEAVDDSQLPKDRFSAERLKGVDSTLKIQPAELGDSAVYLCASSLDSLAGGEETQYFGPGTRLLVL.

The V and J genes are TRBV7-9 and TRBJ1-5; 8 bases agree with TRBD1. The CDR3 sequence is 13 residues long. Germline V gene data show CDR1 as SEHNR and CDR2 as FQNEAQ (reference sequence). Trimming cost V 3 bases and J 6 bases; bases outside gene matches: 1. CDR3 region: CASSFGQGQPQHF. CDR3 bases: TGTGCCAGCAGCTTTGGACAGGGTCAGCCCCAGCATTTT.

The chain couples TRBV6-5 to TRBJ2-1; 8 bases are a match to TRBD2. CDR1 and CDR2 (germline): MNHEY, SVGAGI. V trimming: 7 bases; J trimming: 7 bases; junction bases outside the gene matches: 6. The CDR3 is 13 residues long. The CDR3 is CASKTGGGNEQFF. DNA of the CDR3: TGTGCCAGCAAGACGGGAGGGGGTAATGAGCAGTTCTTC.

CDR3 coding DNA: TGCACCAGCAAGGCTAGCCCCCGAAAAAGGTACGAGCAGTACTTC. This gives the protein CTSKASPRKRYEQYF. The chain links TRBV1 to TRBJ2-7; TRBD2 is the table's D call, not checked against the DNA. TRBV1 is a listed pseudogene. This CDR3 is 15 amino acids long.

This chain joins TRBV30 and TRBJ2-2; D perhaps matches TRBD1 (5 bases). The CDR3 length is 17 residues. The germline V and J ends were trimmed by 0 bases and 6 bases, with 20 bases remaining between them. Germline V gene lookup returns CDR1 GTSNPN and CDR2 SVGIG (reference sequence). In DNA form, the CDR3 reads TGTGCCTGGAGTGTAGTGACAGCACCCCGTCTCTCCGGGGAGCTGTTTTTT. This translates into CAWSVVTAPRLSGELFF.

There are a few counts of this clone. This chain uses TRBV5-1 with TRBJ1-2; D gene unclear. Trimming left V 1 base short and J 3 bases short, with 10 bases between. CDR1 is SGHRS, CDR2 YFSETQ, per germline. CDR3 length: 14 residues. DNA of the CDR3: TGCGCCAGCAGCTTGTTCGGCCAGGACTATGGCTACACCTTC. Its translation: CASSLFGQDYGYTF.

This clone has a handful of counts. The CDR3 DNA is TGTGCCAGCAGGTCGGGAAATCTCCAGAAGGTGTTTTTT. It translates to CASRSGNLQKVFF. V usage is TRBV5-8 and J usage is TRBJ1-4; no reliable D call. The CDR3 loop spans 13 amino acids. Germline V lookup: CDR1 SGHTS, CDR2 YDEGEE. Trimming took 5 bases from V and 15 from J, leaving 20 bases between them.